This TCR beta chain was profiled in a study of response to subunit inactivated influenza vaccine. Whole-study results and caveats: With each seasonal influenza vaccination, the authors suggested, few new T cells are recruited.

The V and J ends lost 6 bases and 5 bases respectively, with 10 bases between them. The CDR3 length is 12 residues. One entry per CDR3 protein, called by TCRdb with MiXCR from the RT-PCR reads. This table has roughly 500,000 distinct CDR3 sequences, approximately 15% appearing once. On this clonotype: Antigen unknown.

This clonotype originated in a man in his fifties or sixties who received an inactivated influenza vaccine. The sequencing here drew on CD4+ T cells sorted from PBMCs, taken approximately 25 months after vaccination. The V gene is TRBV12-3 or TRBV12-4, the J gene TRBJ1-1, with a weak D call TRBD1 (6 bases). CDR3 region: CASRRGGTEAFF. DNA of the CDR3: TGTGCCAGCAGGAGGGGGGGAACTGAAGCTTTCTTT.